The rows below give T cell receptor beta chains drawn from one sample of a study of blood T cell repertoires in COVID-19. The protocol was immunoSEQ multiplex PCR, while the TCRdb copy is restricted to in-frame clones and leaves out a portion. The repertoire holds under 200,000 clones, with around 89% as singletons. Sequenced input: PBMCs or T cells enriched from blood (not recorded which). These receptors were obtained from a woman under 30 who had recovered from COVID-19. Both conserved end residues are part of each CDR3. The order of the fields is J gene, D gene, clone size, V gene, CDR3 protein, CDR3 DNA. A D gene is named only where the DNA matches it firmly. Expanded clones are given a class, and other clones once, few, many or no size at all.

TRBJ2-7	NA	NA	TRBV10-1	CASSERQASEQYF	TGCGCCAGCAGTGAGAGGCAGGCATCCGAGCAGTACTTC
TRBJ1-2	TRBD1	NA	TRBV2	CASSWGSGTGSNYGYTF	TGTGCCAGCAGTTGGGGGAGCGGGACAGGGTCTAACTATGGCTACACCTTC
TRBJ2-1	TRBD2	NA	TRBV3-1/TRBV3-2	CASSQGLAGGNEQFF	TGTGCCAGCAGCCAAGGGTTAGCGGGGGGCAATGAGCAGTTCTTC
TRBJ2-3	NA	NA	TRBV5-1	CASSLANGFLRGTDTQYF	TGCGCCAGCAGCTTGGCCAATGGGTTCCTCCGGGGCACAGATACGCAGTATTTT
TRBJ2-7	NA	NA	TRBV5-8	CASSLGLTAPLYEQYF	TGTGCCAGCAGCTTGGGATTGACAGCGCCTCTCTACGAGCAGTACTTC
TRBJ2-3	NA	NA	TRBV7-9	CASSLLGGDTQYF	TGTGCCAGCAGCTTACTAGGAGGAGATACGCAGTATTTT
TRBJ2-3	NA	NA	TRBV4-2	CASSQGGGSTDTQYF	TGTGCCAGCAGCCAAGGGGGCGGTAGCACAGATACGCAGTATTTT
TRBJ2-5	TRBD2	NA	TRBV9	CASSTGGDQETQYF	TGTGCCAGCAGCACCGGGGGGGACCAAGAGACCCAGTACTTC
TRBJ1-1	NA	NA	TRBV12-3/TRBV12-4	CASSLRGGTEAFF	TGTGCCAGCAGTTTAAGAGGCGGCACTGAAGCTTTCTTT
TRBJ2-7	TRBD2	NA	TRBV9	CASSVELADYEQYF	TGTGCCAGCAGCGTAGAACTAGCGGATTACGAGCAGTACTTC
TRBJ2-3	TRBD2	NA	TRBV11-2	CASSLDFGGGVGDTQYF	TGTGCCAGCAGCTTAGACTTCGGGGGAGGGGTTGGGGATACGCAGTATTTT
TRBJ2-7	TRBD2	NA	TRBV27	CASSEGLAGYEQYF	TGTGCCAGCAGTGAGGGACTAGCGGGCTACGAGCAGTACTTC
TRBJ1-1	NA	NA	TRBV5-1	CASSFTGSTNTEAFF	TGCGCCAGCAGCTTCACAGGGTCTACAAACACTGAAGCTTTCTTT
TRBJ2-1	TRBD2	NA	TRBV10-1	CASSEVRTSNEQFF	TGCGCCAGCAGTGAGGTTCGGACTAGCAATGAGCAGTTCTTC
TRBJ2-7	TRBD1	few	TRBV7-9	CASSSGQGEAYEQYF	TGTGCCAGCAGCTCAGGACAGGGGGAAGCCTACGAGCAGTACTTC
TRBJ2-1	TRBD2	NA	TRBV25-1	CASAPGLAQYNEQFF	TGTGCCAGTGCTCCGGGACTAGCGCAGTACAATGAGCAGTTCTTC
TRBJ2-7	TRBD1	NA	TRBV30	CAWSRDRAYEQYF	TGTGCCTGGAGCCGGGACAGGGCCTACGAGCAGTACTTC
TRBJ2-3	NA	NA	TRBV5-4	CASSFPEMADTQYF	TGTGCCAGCAGCTTTCCGGAGATGGCAGATACGCAGTATTTT
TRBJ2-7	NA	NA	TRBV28	CASTTGYRDEQYF	TGTGCCAGCACCACAGGGTATAGGGACGAGCAGTACTTC
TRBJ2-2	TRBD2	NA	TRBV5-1	CASRTSGSSTGELFF	TGCGCCAGCAGAACTAGCGGGAGCAGCACCGGGGAGCTGTTTTTT
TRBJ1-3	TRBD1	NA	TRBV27	CASSLAGTGGNTIYF	TGTGCCAGCAGTTTAGCCGGGACAGGGGGGAACACCATATATTTT
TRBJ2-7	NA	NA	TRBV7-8	CASSPPSHEQYF	TGTGCCAGCAGCCCCCCTAGCCACGAGCAGTACTTC
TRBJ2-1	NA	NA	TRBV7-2	CASSLTGYNEQFF	TGTGCCAGCAGCTTAACAGGATACAATGAGCAGTTCTTC
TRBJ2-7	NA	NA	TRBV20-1	CSASKQNFREQYF	TGCAGTGCTAGTAAACAGAACTTTAGAGAGCAGTACTTC
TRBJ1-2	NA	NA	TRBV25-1	CASSEGANYGYTF	TGTGCCAGCAGTGAGGGGGCCAACTATGGCTACACCTTC
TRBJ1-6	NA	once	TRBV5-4	CASSPRLNSPLHF	TGTGCCAGCAGCCCTCGTCTGAATTCACCCCTCCACTTT
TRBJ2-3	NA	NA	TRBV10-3	CAIRGDGLRADTQYF	TGTGCCATCAGGGGAGACGGATTAAGGGCAGATACGCAGTATTTT
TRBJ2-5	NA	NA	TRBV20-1	CSASRLVQETQYF	TGCAGTGCTAGTAGACTAGTCCAAGAGACCCAGTACTTC
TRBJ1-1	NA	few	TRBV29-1	CSVQKGGTEAFF	TGCAGCGTTCAGAAGGGGGGGACTGAAGCTTTCTTT
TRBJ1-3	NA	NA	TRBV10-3	CASLSTGSGNTIYF	TGTGCCAGTCTCTCGACAGGCTCTGGAAACACCATATATTTT
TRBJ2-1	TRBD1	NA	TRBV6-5	CASSFPGTGAYNEQFF	TGTGCCAGCAGTTTTCCCGGGACAGGTGCCTACAATGAGCAGTTCTTC
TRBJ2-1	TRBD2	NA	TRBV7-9	CASSPGTSGRLDEQFF	TGTGCCAGCAGCCCAGGGACTAGCGGGAGGCTCGATGAGCAGTTCTTC
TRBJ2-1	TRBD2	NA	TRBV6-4	CASSPGTSGSYEQFF	TGTGCCAGCAGCCCAGGGACTAGCGGGAGCTATGAGCAGTTCTTC